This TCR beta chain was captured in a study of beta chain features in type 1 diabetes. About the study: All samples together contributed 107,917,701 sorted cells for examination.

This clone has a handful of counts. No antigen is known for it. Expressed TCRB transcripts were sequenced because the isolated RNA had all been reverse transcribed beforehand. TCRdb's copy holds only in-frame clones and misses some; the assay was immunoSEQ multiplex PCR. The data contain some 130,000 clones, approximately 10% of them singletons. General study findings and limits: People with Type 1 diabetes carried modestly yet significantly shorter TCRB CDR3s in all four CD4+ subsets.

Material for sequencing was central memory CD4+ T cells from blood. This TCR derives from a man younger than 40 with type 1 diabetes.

CDR3 nucleotide sequence: TGTGCCAGTATGACAGCATCCTACAATGAGCAGTTCTTC. As protein: CASMTASYNEQFF. The chain uses TRBV19 and TRBJ2-1, with a possible D match to TRBD1 (5 bases). This CDR3 is 13 amino acids long. Germline values: CDR1 LNHDA, CDR2 SQIVND (reference sequence). Trimming took 7 bases from V and 1 from J, leaving 8 bases between them.